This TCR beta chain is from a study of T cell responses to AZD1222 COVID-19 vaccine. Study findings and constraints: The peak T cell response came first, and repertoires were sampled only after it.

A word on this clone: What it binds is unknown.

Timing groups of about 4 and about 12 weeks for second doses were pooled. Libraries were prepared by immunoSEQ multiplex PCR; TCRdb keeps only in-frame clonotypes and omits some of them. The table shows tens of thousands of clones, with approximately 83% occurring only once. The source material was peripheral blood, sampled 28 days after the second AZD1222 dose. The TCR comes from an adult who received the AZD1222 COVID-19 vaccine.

Here the CDR3 reads CASSPASDTQYF. CDR3 coding DNA: TGTGCCAGCAGCCCCGCCTCGGATACGCAGTATTTT. V and J are TRBV7-2 and TRBJ2-3; the D is unclear. Germline CDR1 and CDR2: SGHTA and FQGNSA. This CDR3 is built from 12 residues. The V gene lost 5 bases and the J gene lost 6 bases, with 9 bases spanning the gap.